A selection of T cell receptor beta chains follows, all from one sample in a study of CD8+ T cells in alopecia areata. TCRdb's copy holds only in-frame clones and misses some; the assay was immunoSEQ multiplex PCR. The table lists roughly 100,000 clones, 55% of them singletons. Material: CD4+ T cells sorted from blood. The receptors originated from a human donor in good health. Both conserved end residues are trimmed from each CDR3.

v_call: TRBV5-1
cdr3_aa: ASRPTGETQY

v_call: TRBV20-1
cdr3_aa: SVQGPEQF

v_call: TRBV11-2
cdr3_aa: ASSLGTYEQY

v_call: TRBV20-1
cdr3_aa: SARRDTQY

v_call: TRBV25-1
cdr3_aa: ASSPGSGTRGEKLF

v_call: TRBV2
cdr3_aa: ASSEARDQNSPLH

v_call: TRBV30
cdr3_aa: AWSAWPNRETQY

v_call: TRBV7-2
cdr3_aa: ASSLTSGASGANVLT

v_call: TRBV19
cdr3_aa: ATSPSAHSYEQY

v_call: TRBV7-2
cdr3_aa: ASSLVRGGGDTQY

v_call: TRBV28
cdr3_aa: ASSLASGGAIGEQY

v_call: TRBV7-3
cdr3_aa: ASSPYGTGAEQY

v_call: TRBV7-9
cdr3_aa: ASSLDGGAGNQPQH

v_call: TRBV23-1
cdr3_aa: ASSHGESEQY

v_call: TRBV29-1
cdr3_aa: SVNLAVQETQY

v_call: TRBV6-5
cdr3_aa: ASSYSTMLNTEAF

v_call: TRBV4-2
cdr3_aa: ASSQEGSPGTAYEQY

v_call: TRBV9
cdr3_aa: ASSVSTDTQY

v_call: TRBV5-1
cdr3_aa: ASSQQQGSGEQF

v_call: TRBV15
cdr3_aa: ATSRRAEAEAF

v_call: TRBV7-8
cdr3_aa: ASSFNQGQETQY

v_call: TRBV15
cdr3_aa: ATSRDRGLRGLLETQY

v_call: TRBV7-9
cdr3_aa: ASSLMAGADTQY

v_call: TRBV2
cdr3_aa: ASTLEGLRNQPQH

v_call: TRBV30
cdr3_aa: AWSVPRLGNSPLH

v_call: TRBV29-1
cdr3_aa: SVVPGGDSYNEQF

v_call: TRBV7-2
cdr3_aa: ASSLEILNSPLH

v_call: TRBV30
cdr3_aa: AWSAGLAAADTQY

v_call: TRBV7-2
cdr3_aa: ASSLIAGMNTEAF

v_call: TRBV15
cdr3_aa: ATSRGLAGGHDNEQF

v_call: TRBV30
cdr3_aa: AWRRSGGHNEQF

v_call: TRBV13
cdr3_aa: ASSLGGTRDIQY

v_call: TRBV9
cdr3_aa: ASSPRGGETQY

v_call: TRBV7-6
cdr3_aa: ASSLAGQVDYEQF

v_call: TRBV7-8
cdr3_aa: ASSSPGAGTQY

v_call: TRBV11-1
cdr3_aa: ASSPKFTDTQY

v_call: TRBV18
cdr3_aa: ASSARDRGRGNTEAF

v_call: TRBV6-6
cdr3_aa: ASNKQGAYNEQF

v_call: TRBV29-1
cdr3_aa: SVDSGSGEQY

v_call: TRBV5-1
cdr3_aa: ASSLNGANTGELF

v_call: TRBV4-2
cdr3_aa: ASSQEAGGRKTDTQY

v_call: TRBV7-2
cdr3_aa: ASSLVEGAGTQY

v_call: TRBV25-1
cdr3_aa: ASSEYRDRGGRSRF

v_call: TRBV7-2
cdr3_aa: ASRRGSRGETQY

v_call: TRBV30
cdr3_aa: AWRKWMGDEQY

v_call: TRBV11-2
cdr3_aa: ASSLDPGTKNIQY

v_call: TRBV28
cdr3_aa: ASSPGRGGNQPQH

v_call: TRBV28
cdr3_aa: ASSGASSYNEQF

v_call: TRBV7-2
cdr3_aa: ASSSYVNTEAF

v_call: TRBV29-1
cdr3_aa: SVAGSYGYT

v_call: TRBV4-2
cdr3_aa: ASSQDAGRLNSPLH

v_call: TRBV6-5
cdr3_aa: ASSYAGTSGTQY

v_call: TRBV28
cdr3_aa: ASSFHGGSSPLH

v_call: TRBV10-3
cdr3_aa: AIKGDRGTDTQY

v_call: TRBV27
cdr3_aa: ASSPQPRNYGYT

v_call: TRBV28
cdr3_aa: ASSTLGLNTEAF

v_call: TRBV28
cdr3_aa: ASRTTGTPHNEQF

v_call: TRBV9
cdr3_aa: ASSVDRGGTIETQY

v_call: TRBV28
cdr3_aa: ASGPGQFGNTEAF